The 32 T cell receptor beta chains below come from one sample, sequenced in a study of shared clonotypes between healthy human individuals. Using immunoSEQ multiplex PCR, the repertoire was profiled, and TCRdb retains in-frame clones only, with some absent. Here the sample spans around 2.3 million clones, 90% to 97% being singletons. Input material: naive CD4+ T cells sorted from blood. Documented subset: CD45RA+ positively selected. The receptors derive from a man between 18 and 35 years old in good health.

This clone was observed once. The CDR3 DNA follows: TGTGCCAGCAGCGTAGCGGGGGAGTCCTACGAGCAGTACTTC. As protein: CASSVAGESYEQYF. V and J are TRBV9 and TRBJ2-7; a possible D gene is TRBD2 (6 bases). Trimming removed 0 bases at V and 1 base at J, with 8 bases between. The CDR3 consists of 14 residues. Germline loops: CDR1 SGDLS, CDR2 YYNGEE.

The gene calls are TRBV6-5 and TRBJ1-2; the match to TRBD1 covers 7 bases. Per germline, CDR1 MNHEY and CDR2 SVGAGI. This CDR3 comprises 15 residues. J gave up 5 bases and V 0 bases, and 6 bases lay outside the gene matches. The CDR3 protein is CASSYSISGGYGYTF. The CDR3 DNA reads as TGTGCCAGCAGTTACTCGATTTCAGGGGGGTATGGCTACACCTTC.

The chain joins TRBV2 to TRBJ2-7; tentatively, D is TRBD1 (6 bases). The V end lost 10 bases, the J end lost 1 base, and 14 bases lay between the germline ends. This CDR3 is built from 13 residues. The germline gives CDR1 SNHLY, CDR2 FYNNEI. The CDR3: CATSIGQSYEQYF. CDR3 DNA sequence: TGTGCCACCTCAATAGGACAGTCCTACGAGCAGTACTTC.

This clone has only one observation. The same CDR3 also results from other DNA sequences found in this sample. The chain carries TRBV27 and TRBJ2-7, with TRBD2 identical over 9 bases. CDR1 and CDR2 (germline): MNHEY, SMNVEV (reference sequence). The trim removed 2 bases at V and 2 bases at J, leaving 4 bases unmatched. CDR3 length equals 15 residues. CDR3 in amino acids: CASSLRAGGPYEQYF. The CDR3 nucleotides are TGTGCCAGCAGTTTAAGAGCGGGAGGACCCTACGAGCAGTACTTC.

This chain links TRBV5-1 with TRBJ1-1, with 10 bases fitting TRBD1. The trim removed 3 bases at V and 3 bases at J, leaving 5 bases unmatched. Germline CDR1 reads SGHRS; CDR2 reads YFSETQ. There are 15 residues in the CDR3. The CDR3 is CASSWRTGGYTEAFF. The CDR3 bases are TGCGCCAGCAGCTGGAGGACAGGGGGATACACTGAAGCTTTCTTT.

The chain couples TRBV7-8 to TRBJ2-2; D could derive from TRBD1 or TRBD2 (5 bases each). Trimming left V 0 bases short and J 9 bases short, with 11 bases between. CDR3 length equals 14 residues. Germline values: CDR1 SGHVS, CDR2 FQNEAQ. The DNA for the CDR3 is TGTGCCAGCAGCTTAGCTGGGGGAGCCCGGGAGCTGTTTTTT. Translation: CASSLAGGARELFF.

As to this clone: Other DNA variants within this sample encode the same CDR3. This sequence joins TRBV5-1 and TRBJ1-2; D is possibly TRBD1 (5 bases). Per the germline V gene, CDR1 is SGHRS and CDR2 is YFSETQ. Trimming cost V 1 base and J 2 bases, with 9 bases left between them. The CDR3 has 14 amino acids. CDR3 DNA sequence: TGCGCCAGCAGCTTGACAGGAGACAACTATGGCTACACCTTC. As protein: CASSLTGDNYGYTF.

The chain carries TRBV5-1 and TRBJ1-6; 8 nucleotides align to TRBD1. CDR3 length: 14 residues. The J segment lost 6 bases and the V segment lost 4 bases, leaving 3 bases of the junction unmatched. In germline, CDR1 is SGHRS, CDR2 YFSETQ. Written as DNA, the CDR3 is TGCGCCAGCAGCGGGGGACAGGCTAATTCACCCCTCCACTTT. Its protein product is CASSGGQANSPLHF.

Of note for this clone: The identical CDR3 is also encoded by other nucleotide sequences in the sample. The CDR3, as DNA: TGTGCCAGCAGTTACCTCTTAAACACTGAAGCTTTCTTT. Its protein product is CASSYLLNTEAFF. This rearrangement joins TRBV6-5 to TRBJ1-1; no clear D gene. With 2 bases removed from V and 2 bases from J, the gap between germline ends came to 6 bases. Germline loops: CDR1 MNHEY, CDR2 SVGAGI. The CDR3 contains 13 residues.

The rearrangement joins TRBV7-2 to TRBJ1-1; TRBD1 is a possible D gene (5 bases). The CDR3 sequence is 15 residues long. Germline V gives CDR1 SGHTA, CDR2 FQGNSA. V was cut by 5 bases and J by 1 base, with 14 bases left in between. The CDR3: CASSPTGRSNTEAFF. CDR3 coding DNA: TGTGCCAGCAGCCCTACGGGACGGTCGAACACTGAAGCTTTCTTT.

The CDR3 reads CASSPREAVYSYEQYF. The CDR3 DNA is TGTGCCAGCTCCCCCCGTGAGGCGGTGTACTCCTACGAGCAGTACTTC. The chain links TRBV18 to TRBJ2-7; D call uncertain. Trimming shortened V by 6 bases and J by 0 bases, and 18 bases separated the two germline ends. The CDR3 contains 16 residues. Germline V CDR1 and CDR2: KGHSH, LQKENI.

This clone was recorded only once. The chain employs TRBV5-4 and TRBJ2-7, with a tentative D call TRBD1 (7 bases). This CDR3 is built from 12 residues. Germline V lookup: CDR1 SGHNT, CDR2 YYREEE (reference sequence). V dropped 4 bases and J dropped 6 bases, with 11 bases sitting between them. The CDR3 is CASSPQGGEQYF. The CDR3 coding sequence is TGTGCCAGCAGCCCCCAGGGGGGCGAGCAGTACTTC.

J is TRBJ2-4 and V is TRBV2; D is possibly TRBD2 (7 bases). The germline gives CDR1 SNHLY, CDR2 FYNNEI. The CDR3 loop spans 16 amino acids. The V end lost 0 bases, the J end lost 0 bases, and 9 bases lay between the germline ends. CDR3 residues: CASSEARGGAKNIQYF. The CDR3 region has the DNA TGTGCCAGCAGTGAAGCGAGGGGGGGAGCCAAAAACATTCAGTACTTC.

The chain combines TRBV5-5 with TRBJ1-5; D is unresolved. V was trimmed by 4 bases and J by 1 base, leaving 24 bases between them. Germline CDR1 reads SGHKS; CDR2 reads YYEKEE (reference sequence). The CDR3 length is 19 residues. This chain's CDR3 is CASSPDGNRFRLSNQPQHF. In nucleotides, the CDR3 is TGTGCCAGCAGCCCAGACGGGAATCGGTTTAGGTTGAGCAATCAGCCCCAGCATTTT.

The genes are TRBV13 and TRBJ2-2; a possible D gene is TRBD2 (5 bases). This CDR3 comprises 13 residues. V lost 7 bases and J lost 3, with 9 bases in between. Germline V gene lookup returns CDR1 PRHDT and CDR2 FYEKMQ (reference sequence). CDR3 sequence: CASTRGYTGELFF. DNA for the CDR3: TGTGCCAGCACCAGAGGGTACACCGGGGAGCTGTTTTTT. Full variable domain (missing parts from reference TRBV13 and TRBJ2-2): AAGVIQSPRHLIKEKRETATLKCYPIPRHDTVYWYQQGPGQDPQFLISFYEKMQSDKGSIPDRFSAQQFSDYHSELNMSSLELGDSALYFCASTRGYTGELFFGEGSRLTVL.

Only one count was recorded for this clone. Other DNA sequences in this sample translate to the same CDR3. The genes are TRBV2 and TRBJ1-3; TRBD1 is a possible D gene (5 bases). V was cut by 4 bases and J by 0 bases, with 7 bases left in between. Germline CDR1 and CDR2: SNHLY and FYNNEI. The CDR3 is 14 amino acids. CDR3 sequence reads: CASSAGTSGNTIYF. Here the CDR3 DNA reads TGTGCCAGCAGTGCGGGGACCTCTGGAAACACCATATATTTT.

CDR3 sequence (DNA): TGTGCCAGCAGCTTAATGGGTCCAGATACGCAGTATTTT. It translates to CASSLMGPDTQYF. V usage is TRBV7-2 and J usage is TRBJ2-3, with unresolved D. Trimming took off 2 bases at V and 4 bases at J, with 7 bases between the two ends. This CDR3 is 13 amino acids long. CDR1 SGHTA and CDR2 FQGNSA come from the germline V gene.

The chain is built from TRBV2 and TRBJ2-1, with a weak D call TRBD1 (5 bases). Germline values: CDR1 SNHLY, CDR2 FYNNEI. V lost 5 bases, J lost 9 bases, and 14 bases lay in between. The CDR3 runs to 13 residues. As DNA, the CDR3 is TGTGCCAGCAGTTTAACAGGATTCGGTGAGCAGTTCTTC. This sequence encodes CASSLTGFGEQFF.

This clone was found once. Other nucleotide sequences in the sample specify the same CDR3. This sequence joins TRBV11-2 and TRBJ1-1; no firm D call. There are 13 residues in the CDR3. Germline lookup yields CDR1 SGHAT and CDR2 FQNNGV. V dropped 2 bases and J dropped 1 base, with 5 bases sitting between them. The CDR3 region is CASSLTGNTEAFF. As DNA, the CDR3 is TGTGCCAGCAGCTTAACCGGGAACACTGAAGCTTTCTTT.

J is TRBJ2-3 and V is TRBV10-2; D call uncertain. The V and J ends lost 8 bases and 1 base respectively, with 7 bases between them. Germline V CDR1 and CDR2: WSHSY, SAAADI. The CDR3 is 12 residues long. The CDR3 DNA reads as TGCGCCAGCCAAGAAGGCACAGATACGCAGTATTTT. This sequence encodes CASQEGTDTQYF.

A single count supports this clone. This chain joins TRBV4-1 and TRBJ1-5, with 8 bases that match TRBD1. V lost 1 base to trimming and J lost 5 bases; unmatched junction nucleotides: 4. Per germline, CDR1 MGHRA and CDR2 YSYEKL. The CDR3 contains 15 residues. CDR3 residues: CASSQVDRVDQPQHF. The DNA for the CDR3 is TGCGCCAGCAGCCAAGTGGACAGGGTTGATCAGCCCCAGCATTTT.

The chain is built from TRBV6-6 and TRBJ1-2; maybe TRBD1 (6 bases). The CDR3 consists of 15 residues. V was pared by 2 bases and J by 4 bases, with 14 bases between. In germline, CDR1 is MNHNY, CDR2 SVGAGI (reference sequence). The CDR3 bases are TGTGCCAGCAGTTACGTACAGGGCGCAAGCTATGGCTACACCTTC. This gives the protein CASSYVQGASYGYTF.

This chain links TRBV2 with TRBJ1-2; tentatively, D is TRBD1 (6 bases). Trimming left V 1 base short and J 4 bases short, with 19 bases between. Germline assignment: CDR1 SNHLY and CDR2 FYNNEI. The CDR3 extends over 17 amino acids. CDR3 sequence reads: CASSEDQGRGGGYGYTF. CDR3 bases: TGTGCCAGCAGTGAAGACCAGGGTCGTGGGGGCGGCTATGGCTACACCTTC.

The genes are TRBV4-2 and TRBJ1-1, with D perhaps matching TRBD1 (5 bases). This CDR3 is 14 amino acids long. CDR1 and CDR2 from the germline V gene are LGHNA and YNFKEQ. Trimming removed 0 bases at V and 11 bases at J, with 16 bases between. The DNA of the CDR3 is TGTGCCAGCAGCCAAGATACGGGGGGAACCTGGGCTTTCTTT. It is translated as CASSQDTGGTWAFF.

J is TRBJ1-6 and V is TRBV15; D ambiguous. In germline, CDR1 is LNHNV, CDR2 YYDKDF (reference sequence). Between the trimmed V and J ends, which lost 0 bases and 0 bases, there was a span of 9 bases. This CDR3 is 17 amino acids long. CDR3 nucleotide sequence: TGTGCCACCAGCAGAGATGCTCAACCCTCCTATAATTCACCCCTCCACTTT. It yields the protein CATSRDAQPSYNSPLHF.

V is TRBV5-1 and J is TRBJ2-3; 10 bases line up with TRBD2. This CDR3 comprises 15 residues. Germline lookup yields CDR1 SGHRS and CDR2 YFSETQ. Trimming took 3 bases from V and 6 from J; bases not matched to a gene: 7. CDR3 sequence: CASSYLAGGPDTQYF. The CDR3 coding sequence is TGCGCCAGCAGCTACTTAGCGGGAGGCCCGGATACGCAGTATTTT. Full variable domain (remainder filled in from reference TRBV5-1 and TRBJ2-3): KAGVTQTPRYLIKTRGQQVTLSCSPISGHRSVSWYQQTPGQGLQFLFEYFSETQRNKGNFPGRFSGRQFSNSRSEMNVSTLELGDSALYLCASSYLAGGPDTQYFGPGTRLTVL.

V is TRBV25-1 and J is TRBJ1-5, with a possible D match to TRBD1 (5 bases). Germline CDR1 is MGHDK and CDR2 is SYGVNS. Trimming removed 4 bases from V and 5 bases from J, with 9 bases in between. The CDR3 consists of 13 residues. CDR3 nucleotides: TGTGCCAGCAGTGCCTGGGGGGATCAGCCCCAGCATTTT. This translates into CASSAWGDQPQHF.

For this clone: The sample carries other DNA sequences with the same CDR3. The chain carries TRBV30 and TRBJ2-7; 9 bases fit TRBD1. V was clipped by 3 bases and J by 4 bases; unmatched bases: 1. The germline V gene has CDR1 GTSNPN and CDR2 SVGIG (reference sequence). This CDR3 region has 12 residues. CDR3 amino acids: CAWSGQGYEQYF. CDR3 coding DNA: TGTGCCTGGAGCGGACAGGGGTACGAGCAGTACTTC.

The rearrangement joins TRBV7-2 to TRBJ2-1; TRBD1 matches at 10 bases. Germline assignment: CDR1 SGHTA and CDR2 FQGNSA. This CDR3 contains 17 residues. V lost 5 bases, J lost 8 bases, and 15 bases stayed unmatched. CDR3 residues: CASSPDRGRLKGDEQFF. CDR3 sequence (DNA): TGTGCCAGCAGCCCTGACAGGGGGCGCTTGAAGGGCGATGAGCAGTTCTTC.

This clone was counted a single time. The V and J genes are TRBV6-5 and TRBJ1-2; 8 bases are shared with TRBD1. This CDR3 is built from 15 residues. The V gene end was trimmed by 2 bases and the J gene end by 8 bases; junction bases not matched to a gene: 10. The germline gives CDR1 MNHEY, CDR2 SVGAGI. CDR3 DNA sequence: TGTGCCAGCAGTTACGTCCGGACAGGGACGAGAGGCTACACCTTC. It specifies CASSYVRTGTRGYTF.

Only one count was recorded for this clone. The chain combines TRBV10-3 with TRBJ2-2, with a tentative D call TRBD2 (6 bases). Trimming stripped 7 bases from V and 5 bases from J, with 11 bases between. This CDR3 is built from 13 residues. Germline values: CDR1 ENHRY, CDR2 SYGVKD. CDR3: CAIKGAGTGELFF. The CDR3 DNA reads TGTGCCATCAAAGGGGCGGGAACCGGGGAGCTGTTTTTT.

The rearrangement links TRBV5-1 to TRBJ2-7, with D perhaps assigned TRBD1 or TRBD2 (5 bases each). This CDR3 is 14 amino acids long. The ends were cut back, 2 bases at V and 2 bases at J, with 11 bases in the middle. Germline CDR1 is SGHRS and CDR2 is YFSETQ. CDR3 nucleotide sequence: TGCGCCAGCAGCTTCGGGACGTTTACCTACGAGCAGTACTTC. Residues: CASSFGTFTYEQYF. The variable domain in full, with the rest retrieved from reference TRBV5-1 and TRBJ2-7, is KAGVTQTPRYLIKTRGQQVTLSCSPISGHRSVSWYQQTPGQGLQFLFEYFSETQRNKGNFPGRFSGRQFSNSRSEMNVSTLELGDSALYLCASSFGTFTYEQYFGPGTRLTVT.